The 10 T cell receptor beta chains presented below share a single source sample, sequenced in a study of T cells in Graves' hyperthyroidism and ophthalmopathy. TCR beta CDR3 regions were amplified from RNA. First-round RT-PCR of the TCR CDR3 relied on the HTBI primer set. A single record per CDR3 protein comes from TCRdb applying MiXCR to the multiplex PCR reads. In the table there are approximately 530,000 distinct CDR3 sequences, roughly 21% of which are singletons. Sequenced: blood. Receptors were obtained from a man aged 40-55 years with Graves' ophthalmopathy.

V and J are TRBV11-3 and TRBJ2-1, with D maybe TRBD1 (6 bases). The V end lost 5 bases, the J end lost 12 bases, and 8 bases lay between the germline ends. Looked up from germline, CDR1 is SGHNT and CDR2 is YENEEA. The CDR3 is 10 residues long. CDR3 DNA: TGTGCCAGCAGCCTAGGGGGGCAGTTCTTC. Protein: CASSLGGQFF.

This clonotype was detected a few times. The rearrangement links TRBV27 to TRBJ2-2, with 7 nucleotides matching TRBD2. Germline V gives CDR1 MNHEY, CDR2 SMNVEV (reference sequence). The CDR3 has 16 residues. V gave up 1 base and J gave up 2 bases; unmatched junction bases: 4. The DNA of the CDR3 is TGTGCCAGCAGTTTATGGGGGGGACTCAACACCGGGGAGCTGTTTTTT. This encodes CASSLWGGLNTGELFF.

This clonotype was seen at least ten times. The rearrangement uses TRBV18 and TRBJ2-1, with 8 bases identical to TRBD1. The CDR3 runs to 14 residues. CDR1 and CDR2 (germline): KGHSH, LQKENI. With V trimmed by 4 bases and J by 7 bases, 6 bases remained unmatched. The CDR3 region is CASSLRTGPNEQFF. Written as DNA, the CDR3 is TGTGCCAGCTCACTGCGGACAGGGCCGAATGAGCAGTTCTTC.

Turning to this clonotype: This may come from a read error, since a much larger clone is one base off. CDR3 DNA: TGTGCCAGCAGAACGACTAACGAGCTATTCTACGAGCAGTACTTC. Amino acid sequence: CASRTTNELFYEQYF. This rearrangement joins TRBV27 to TRBJ2-7; D is possibly TRBD2 (5 bases). Germline V lookup: CDR1 MNHEY, CDR2 SMNVEV (reference sequence). The CDR3 has 15 amino acids. V lost 6 bases, J lost 3 bases, and 18 bases lay in between.

This clonotype has a count of ten or more. The chain links TRBV28 to TRBJ1-5; unclear D gene. Per germline, CDR1 MDHEN and CDR2 SYDVKM. This CDR3 region has 14 residues. V was clipped by 7 bases and J by 3 bases, with 13 bases between them. CDR3 nucleotides: TGTGCCAGCACCGAAGGGCACTTCAATCAGCCCCAGCATTTT. Encoded protein: CASTEGHFNQPQHF.

The rearrangement joins TRBV3-1 to TRBJ2-1, with a possible D match to TRBD2 (5 bases). Germline V CDR1 and CDR2: LGHDT, YNNKEL (reference sequence). This CDR3 has 18 amino acids. V lost 0 bases and J lost 1, with 16 bases in between. CDR3 residues: CASSQDRLAYTSYNEQFF. CDR3 nucleotides: TGTGCCAGCAGCCAAGACCGGCTAGCATATACTTCCTACAATGAGCAGTTCTTC.

This clonotype was observed many times. The chain has TRBV12-3 or TRBV12-4 and TRBJ2-2, with D maybe TRBD2 (6 bases). With 3 bases removed from V and 2 bases from J, the gap between germline ends came to 10 bases. The CDR3 extends over 15 amino acids. The CDR3 region is CASSFQGGNTGELFF. The CDR3, as DNA: TGTGCCAGCAGTTTTCAGGGAGGTAACACCGGGGAGCTGTTTTTT.

This clonotype was seen only a few times. The V and J genes are TRBV5-4 and TRBJ2-2; D is unclear. The V end lost 0 bases, the J end lost 6 bases, and 6 bases lay between the germline ends. The CDR3 totals 13 residues. The germline gives CDR1 SGHNT, CDR2 YYREEE (reference sequence). CDR3: CASSLGIPGELFF. CDR3 nucleotides: TGTGCCAGCAGCTTGGGCATACCCGGGGAGCTGTTTTTT. The whole variable domain, filled in from reference TRBV5-4 and TRBJ2-2, reads ETGVTQSPTHLIKTRGQQVTLRCSSQSGHNTVSWYQQALGQGPQFIFQYYREEENGRGNFPPRFSGLQFPNYSSELNVNALELDDSALYLCASSLGIPGELFFGEGSRLTVL.

Many counts were recorded for this clonotype. The V gene is TRBV28, the J gene TRBJ1-5; possibly TRBD1 for D (6 bases). V lost 3 bases, J lost 6 bases, and 18 bases lay in between. This CDR3 is built from 16 residues. Per germline, CDR1 MDHEN and CDR2 SYDVKM. The CDR3 coding sequence is TGTGCCAGCAGTTTTCGACTGACAGGTGCCGTTCAGCCCCAGCATTTT. Translated, it gives CASSFRLTGAVQPQHF.

This clonotype was seen repeatedly, ten times or more. V is TRBV2 and J is TRBJ2-7; possibly TRBD2 for D (6 bases). The V end was cut by 6 bases, the J end by 3 bases, with 18 bases between. Germline V gene sequence: CDR1 SNHLY, CDR2 FYNNEI. The CDR3 extends over 15 amino acids. The CDR3: CASRTGRKPIYEQYF. Here the CDR3 DNA reads TGTGCCAGCAGGACCGGGAGAAAGCCGATCTACGAGCAGTACTTC.